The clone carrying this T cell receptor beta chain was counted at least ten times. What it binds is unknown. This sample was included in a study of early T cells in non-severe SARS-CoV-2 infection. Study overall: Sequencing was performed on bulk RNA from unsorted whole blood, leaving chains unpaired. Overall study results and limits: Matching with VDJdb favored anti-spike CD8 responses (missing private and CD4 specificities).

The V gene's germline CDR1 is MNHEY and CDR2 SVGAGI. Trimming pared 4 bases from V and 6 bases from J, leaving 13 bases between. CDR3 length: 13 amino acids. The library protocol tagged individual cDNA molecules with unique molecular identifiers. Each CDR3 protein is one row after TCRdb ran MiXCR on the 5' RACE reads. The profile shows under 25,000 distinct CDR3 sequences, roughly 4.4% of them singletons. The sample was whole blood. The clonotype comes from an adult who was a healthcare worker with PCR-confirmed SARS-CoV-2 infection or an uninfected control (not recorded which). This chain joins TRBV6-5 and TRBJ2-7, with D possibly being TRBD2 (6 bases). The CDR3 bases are TGTGCCAGCAGTTTCGGGGGAGCGTTCGAGCAGTACTTC. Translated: CASSFGGAFEQYF.